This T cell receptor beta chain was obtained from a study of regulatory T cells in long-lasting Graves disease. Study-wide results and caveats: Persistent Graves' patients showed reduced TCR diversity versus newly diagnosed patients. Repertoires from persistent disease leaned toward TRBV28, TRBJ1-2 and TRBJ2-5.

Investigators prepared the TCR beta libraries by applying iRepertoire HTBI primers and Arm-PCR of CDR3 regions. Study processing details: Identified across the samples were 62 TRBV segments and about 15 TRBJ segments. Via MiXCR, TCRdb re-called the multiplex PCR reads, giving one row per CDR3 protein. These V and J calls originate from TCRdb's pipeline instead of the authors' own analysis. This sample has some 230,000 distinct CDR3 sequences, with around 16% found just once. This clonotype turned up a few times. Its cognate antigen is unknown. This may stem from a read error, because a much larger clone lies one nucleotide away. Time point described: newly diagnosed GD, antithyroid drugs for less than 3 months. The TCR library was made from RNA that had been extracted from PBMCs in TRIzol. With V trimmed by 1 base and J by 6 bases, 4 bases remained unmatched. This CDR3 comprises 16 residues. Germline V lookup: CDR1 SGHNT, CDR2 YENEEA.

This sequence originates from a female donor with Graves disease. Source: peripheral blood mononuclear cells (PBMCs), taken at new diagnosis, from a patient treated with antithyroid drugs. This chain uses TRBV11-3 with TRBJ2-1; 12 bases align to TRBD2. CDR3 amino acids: CASSLGLAGGPNEQFF. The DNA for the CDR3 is TGTGCCAGCAGCTTAGGGCTAGCGGGAGGGCCCAATGAGCAGTTCTTC.